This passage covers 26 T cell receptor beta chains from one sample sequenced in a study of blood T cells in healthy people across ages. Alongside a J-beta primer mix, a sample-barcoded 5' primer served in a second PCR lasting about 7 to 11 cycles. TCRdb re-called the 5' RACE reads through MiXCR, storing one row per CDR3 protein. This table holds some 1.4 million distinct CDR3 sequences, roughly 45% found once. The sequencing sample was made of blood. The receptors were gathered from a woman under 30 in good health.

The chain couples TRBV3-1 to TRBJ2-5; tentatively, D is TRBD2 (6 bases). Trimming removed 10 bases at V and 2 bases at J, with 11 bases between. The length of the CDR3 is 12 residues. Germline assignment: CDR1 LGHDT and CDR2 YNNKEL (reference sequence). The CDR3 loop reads CATGRDQETQYF. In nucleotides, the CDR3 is TGTGCCACGGGGCGGGATCAAGAGACCCAGTACTTC.

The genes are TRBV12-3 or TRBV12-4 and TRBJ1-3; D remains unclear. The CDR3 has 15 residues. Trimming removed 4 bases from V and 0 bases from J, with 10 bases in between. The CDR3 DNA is TGTGCCAGCAGTTACAGCGGGGTCTCTGGAAACACCATATATTTT. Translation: CASSYSGVSGNTIYF.

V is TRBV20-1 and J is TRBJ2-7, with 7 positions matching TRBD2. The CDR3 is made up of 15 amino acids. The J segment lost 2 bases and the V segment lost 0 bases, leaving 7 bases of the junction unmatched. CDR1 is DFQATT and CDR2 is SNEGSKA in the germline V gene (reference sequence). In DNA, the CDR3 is TGCAGTGCTAGAGAGCCAGCGGGGCCAACCTACGAGCAGTACTTC. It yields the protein CSAREPAGPTYEQYF.

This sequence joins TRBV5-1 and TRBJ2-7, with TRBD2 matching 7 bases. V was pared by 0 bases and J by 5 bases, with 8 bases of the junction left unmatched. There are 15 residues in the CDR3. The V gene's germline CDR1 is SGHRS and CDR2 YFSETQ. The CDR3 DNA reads TGCGCCAGCAGCTTGGCCGTGGCGGGAGCAGACGAGCAGTACTTC. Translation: CASSLAVAGADEQYF. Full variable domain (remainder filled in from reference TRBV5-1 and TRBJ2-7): KAGVTQTPRYLIKTRGQQVTLSCSPISGHRSVSWYQQTPGQGLQFLFEYFSETQRNKGNFPGRFSGRQFSNSRSEMNVSTLELGDSALYLCASSLAVAGADEQYFGPGTRLTVT.

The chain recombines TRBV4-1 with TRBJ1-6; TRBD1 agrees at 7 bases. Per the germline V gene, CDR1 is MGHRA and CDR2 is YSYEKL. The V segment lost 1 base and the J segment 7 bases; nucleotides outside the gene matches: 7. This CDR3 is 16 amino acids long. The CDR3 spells CASSQGTGTVNSPLHF. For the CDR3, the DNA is TGCGCCAGCAGCCAAGGGACCGGGACAGTCAATTCACCCCTCCACTTT.

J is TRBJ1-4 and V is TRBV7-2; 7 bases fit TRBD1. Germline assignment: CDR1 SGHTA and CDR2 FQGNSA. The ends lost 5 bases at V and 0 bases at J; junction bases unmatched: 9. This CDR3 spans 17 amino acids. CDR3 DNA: TGTGCCAGCAGCCCCAGCAGACAGGGTACAACTAATGAAAAACTGTTTTTT. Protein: CASSPSRQGTTNEKLFF.

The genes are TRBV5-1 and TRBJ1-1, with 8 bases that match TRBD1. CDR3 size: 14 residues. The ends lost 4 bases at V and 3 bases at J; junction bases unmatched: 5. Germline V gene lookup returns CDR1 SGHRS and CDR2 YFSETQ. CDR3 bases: TGCGCCAGCAGCGGGATGACAGGGGACACTGAAGCTTTCTTT. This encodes CASSGMTGDTEAFF.

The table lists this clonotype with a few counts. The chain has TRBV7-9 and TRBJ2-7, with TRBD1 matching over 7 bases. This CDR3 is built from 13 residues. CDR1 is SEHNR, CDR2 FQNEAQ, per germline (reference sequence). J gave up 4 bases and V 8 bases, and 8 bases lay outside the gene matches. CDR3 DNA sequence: TGTGCCAGCGCCGGGACAGATACTTACGAGCAGTACTTC. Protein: CASAGTDTYEQYF.

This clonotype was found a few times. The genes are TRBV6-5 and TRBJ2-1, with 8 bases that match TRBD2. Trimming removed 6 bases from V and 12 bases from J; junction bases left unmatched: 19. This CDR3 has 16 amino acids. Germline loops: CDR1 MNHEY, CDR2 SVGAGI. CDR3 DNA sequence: TGTGCCAGCAGCCCATATAGCGCCTTGGCCGCGGGGGGGCAGTTCTTC. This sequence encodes CASSPYSALAAGGQFF.

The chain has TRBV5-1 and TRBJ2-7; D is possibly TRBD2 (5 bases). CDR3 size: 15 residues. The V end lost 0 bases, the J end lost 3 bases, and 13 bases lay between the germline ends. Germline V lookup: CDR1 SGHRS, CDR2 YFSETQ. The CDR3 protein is CASSLEWETLYEQYF. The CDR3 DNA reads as TGCGCCAGCAGCTTGGAGTGGGAGACCCTCTACGAGCAGTACTTC.

CDR3 nucleotides: TGTGCCAGCGGCGTAGGCGGGGAGCTGTTTTTT. Amino acids: CASGVGGELFF. The chain joins TRBV3-1 to TRBJ2-2; the D is unclear. The CDR3 is 11 residues long. Germline-derived CDR1 and CDR2 are LGHDT and YNNKEL (reference sequence). Deletions cut 8 bases from V and 7 bases from J, with 8 bases between.

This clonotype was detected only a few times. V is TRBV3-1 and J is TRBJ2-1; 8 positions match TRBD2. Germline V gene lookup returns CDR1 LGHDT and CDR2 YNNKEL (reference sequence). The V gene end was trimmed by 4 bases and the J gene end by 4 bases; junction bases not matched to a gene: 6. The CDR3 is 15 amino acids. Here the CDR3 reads CASSRAGTRYNEQFF. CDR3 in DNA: TGTGCCAGCAGCCGGGCCGGGACTAGGTACAATGAGCAGTTCTTC.

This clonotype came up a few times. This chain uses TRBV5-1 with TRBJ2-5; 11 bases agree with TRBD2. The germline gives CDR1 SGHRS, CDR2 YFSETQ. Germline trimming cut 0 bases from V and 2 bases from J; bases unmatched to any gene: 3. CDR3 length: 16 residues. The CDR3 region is CASSLGGTSGQETQYF. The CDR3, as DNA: TGCGCCAGCAGCTTGGGGGGGACTAGCGGACAAGAGACCCAGTACTTC.

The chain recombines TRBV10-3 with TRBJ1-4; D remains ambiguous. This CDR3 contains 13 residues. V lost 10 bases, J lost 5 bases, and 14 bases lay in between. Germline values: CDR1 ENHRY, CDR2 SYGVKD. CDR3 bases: TGTGCCAGCAAGGACGGAGCAAATGAAAAACTGTTTTTT. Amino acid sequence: CASKDGANEKLFF.

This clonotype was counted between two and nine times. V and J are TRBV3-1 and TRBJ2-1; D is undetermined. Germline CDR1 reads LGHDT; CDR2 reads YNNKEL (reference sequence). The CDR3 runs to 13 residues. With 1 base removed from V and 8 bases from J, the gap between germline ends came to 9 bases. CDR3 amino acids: CASSQGLSDEQFF. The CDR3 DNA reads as TGTGCCAGCAGCCAAGGACTCTCGGATGAGCAGTTCTTC.

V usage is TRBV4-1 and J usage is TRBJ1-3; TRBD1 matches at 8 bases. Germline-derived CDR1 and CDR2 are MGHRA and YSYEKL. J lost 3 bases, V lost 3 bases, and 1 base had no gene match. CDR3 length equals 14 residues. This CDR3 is CASSQDRVGNTIYF. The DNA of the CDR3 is TGCGCCAGCAGCCAGGACAGGGTTGGAAACACCATATATTTT.

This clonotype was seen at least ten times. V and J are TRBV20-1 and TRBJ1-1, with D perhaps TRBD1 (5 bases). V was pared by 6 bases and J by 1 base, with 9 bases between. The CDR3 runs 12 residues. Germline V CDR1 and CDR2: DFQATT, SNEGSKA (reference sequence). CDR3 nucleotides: TGCAGTGCCGGGACGGGGAACACTGAAGCTTTCTTT. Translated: CSAGTGNTEAFF.

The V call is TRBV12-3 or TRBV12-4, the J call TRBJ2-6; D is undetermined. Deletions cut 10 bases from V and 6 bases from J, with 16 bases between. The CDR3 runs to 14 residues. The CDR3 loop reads CATSGVWEANVLTF. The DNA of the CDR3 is TGTGCCACATCCGGTGTGTGGGAGGCCAACGTCCTGACTTTC.

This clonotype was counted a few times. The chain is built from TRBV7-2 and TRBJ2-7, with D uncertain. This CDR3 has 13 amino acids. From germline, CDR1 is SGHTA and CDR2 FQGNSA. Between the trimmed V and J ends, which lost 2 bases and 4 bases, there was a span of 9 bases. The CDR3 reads CASSLRFSYEQYF. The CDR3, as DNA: TGTGCCAGCAGCTTAAGGTTTTCATACGAGCAGTACTTC.

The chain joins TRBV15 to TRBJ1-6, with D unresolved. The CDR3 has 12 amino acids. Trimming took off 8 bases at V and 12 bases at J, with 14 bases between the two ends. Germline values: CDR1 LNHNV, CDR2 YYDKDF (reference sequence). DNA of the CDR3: TGTGCCACCCTTGGTGAGGAGGGACCCCTCCACTTT. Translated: CATLGEEGPLHF.

CDR3 region: CAISDGLAGHNEQFF. The CDR3 nucleotides are TGTGCCATCAGTGACGGGCTAGCGGGGCACAATGAGCAGTTCTTC. V is TRBV10-3 and J is TRBJ2-1; 9 bases line up with TRBD2. CDR1 is ENHRY, CDR2 SYGVKD, per germline. CDR3 size: 15 residues. Unmatched junction bases numbered 5, after V lost 3 bases and J lost 5 bases.

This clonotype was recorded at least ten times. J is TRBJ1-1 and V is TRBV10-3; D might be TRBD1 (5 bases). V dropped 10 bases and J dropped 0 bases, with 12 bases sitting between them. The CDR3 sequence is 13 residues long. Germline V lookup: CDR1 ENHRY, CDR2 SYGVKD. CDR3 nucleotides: TGTGCCACCTGGGACCCATTGAACACTGAAGCTTTCTTT. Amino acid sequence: CATWDPLNTEAFF.

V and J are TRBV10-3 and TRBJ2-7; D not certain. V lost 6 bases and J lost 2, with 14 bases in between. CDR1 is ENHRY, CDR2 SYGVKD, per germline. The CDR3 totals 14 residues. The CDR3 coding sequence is TGTGCCATCAGCCCGAGTGAGTCGACCTACGAGCAGTACTTC. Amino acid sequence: CAISPSESTYEQYF.

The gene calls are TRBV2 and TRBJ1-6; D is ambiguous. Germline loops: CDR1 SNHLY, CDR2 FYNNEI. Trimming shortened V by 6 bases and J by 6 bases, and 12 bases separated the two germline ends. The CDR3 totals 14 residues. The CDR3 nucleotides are TGTGCCAGCAGGCAGCCAGCGGGTAATTCACCCCTCCACTTT. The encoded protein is CASRQPAGNSPLHF.

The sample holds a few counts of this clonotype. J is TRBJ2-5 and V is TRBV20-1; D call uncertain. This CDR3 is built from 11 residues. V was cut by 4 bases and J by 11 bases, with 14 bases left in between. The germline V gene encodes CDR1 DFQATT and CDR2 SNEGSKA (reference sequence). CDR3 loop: CSAIPADEQYF. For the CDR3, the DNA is TGCAGTGCTATTCCGGCAGATGAGCAGTACTTC.

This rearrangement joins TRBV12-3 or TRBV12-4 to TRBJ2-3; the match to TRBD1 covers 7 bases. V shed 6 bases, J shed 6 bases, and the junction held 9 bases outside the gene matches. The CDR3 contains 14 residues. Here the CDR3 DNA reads TGTGCCAGCAGACCACAGGGGTGGCGGGATACGCAGTATTTT. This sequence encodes CASRPQGWRDTQYF.